The clone carrying this T cell receptor beta chain was observed once. Its antigen is unidentified. The sample originates from a study of beta chain features in type 1 diabetes. Findings and limits, study-wide: Shortening that was moderate but significant affected the TCRB CDR3s of Type 1 diabetes patients in all four CD4+ subsets.

What was sequenced were expressed TCRB transcripts, since all of the isolated RNA had been reverse transcribed. Data came from immunoSEQ multiplex PCR; TCRdb stores just in-frame clones and leaves some out. The sample lists roughly 130,000 clones, roughly 15% seen once, with 2.3% in the top ten. This clonotype was sampled from a man aged 30 to 39 with type 1 diabetes. Sequenced input: central memory CD4+ T cells from blood.

The chain's CDR3 is CASSGQGTTEAFF. The DNA for the CDR3 is TGTGCCAGCAGTGGACAGGGAACCACTGAAGCTTTCTTT. The chain links TRBV6-1 to TRBJ1-1, with 7 bases aligning to TRBD1. The ends lost 4 bases at V and 4 bases at J; junction bases unmatched: 3. The CDR3 is made up of 13 amino acids. The germline V gene encodes CDR1 MNHNS and CDR2 SASEGT.